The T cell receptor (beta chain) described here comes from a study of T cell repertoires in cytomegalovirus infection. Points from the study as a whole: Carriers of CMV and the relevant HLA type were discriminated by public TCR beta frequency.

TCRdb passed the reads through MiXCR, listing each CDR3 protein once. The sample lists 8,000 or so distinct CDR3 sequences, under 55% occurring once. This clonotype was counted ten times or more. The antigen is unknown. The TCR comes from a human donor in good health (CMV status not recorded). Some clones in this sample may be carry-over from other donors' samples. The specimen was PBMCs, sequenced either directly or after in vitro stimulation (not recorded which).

The CDR3 is CASNSEGGAYEQFF. Here the CDR3 DNA reads TGTGCCAGCAATAGTGAAGGGGGCGCATATGAGCAGTTCTTC. The chain joins TRBV25-1 to TRBJ2-1, with 7 bases fitting TRBD1. V was pared by 7 bases and J by 8 bases, with 11 bases of the junction left unmatched. This CDR3 comprises 14 residues. Looked up from germline, CDR1 is MGHDK and CDR2 is SYGVNS.